This TCR beta chain derives from a study of blood T cell repertoires in COVID-19. Whole-study context: From T cells, B-cell-depleted T cells, or PBMCs came the material, which was cDNA or gDNA.

All enrollees were roughly 18 to 89 years old and from approximately 25 US areas. The study counted Cohort 3 donors as recovered given two negative PCRs, clearance, or symptom resolution. Per the germline V gene, CDR1 is LGHDT and CDR2 is YNNKEL (reference sequence). This CDR3 region has 15 residues. V was pared by 1 base and J by 5 bases, with 5 bases of the junction left unmatched. As processed by the authors: The authors estimated nucleated cell counts from reference gene primer amplification. Clones were sequenced by immunoSEQ multiplex PCR, and TCRdb holds only the in-frame ones, with some missing. V, J and clone size are those of that table, while D and trimming were read from the DNA. This sample yields a few hundred thousand clones, of which roughly nine tenths are seen a single time; about 1% belongs to the top ten.

The gene calls are TRBV3-1 (or the pseudogene TRBV3-2) and TRBJ1-5, with 7 bases lining up with TRBD1. The clonotype originates from a man aged 18 to 30 who had recovered from COVID-19. The source material was PBMCs or T cells enriched from blood (not recorded which). The CDR3 here is CASSQGQGGDQPQHF. CDR3 nucleotides: TGTGCCAGCAGCCAAGGTCAAGGGGGCGATCAGCCCCAGCATTTT.